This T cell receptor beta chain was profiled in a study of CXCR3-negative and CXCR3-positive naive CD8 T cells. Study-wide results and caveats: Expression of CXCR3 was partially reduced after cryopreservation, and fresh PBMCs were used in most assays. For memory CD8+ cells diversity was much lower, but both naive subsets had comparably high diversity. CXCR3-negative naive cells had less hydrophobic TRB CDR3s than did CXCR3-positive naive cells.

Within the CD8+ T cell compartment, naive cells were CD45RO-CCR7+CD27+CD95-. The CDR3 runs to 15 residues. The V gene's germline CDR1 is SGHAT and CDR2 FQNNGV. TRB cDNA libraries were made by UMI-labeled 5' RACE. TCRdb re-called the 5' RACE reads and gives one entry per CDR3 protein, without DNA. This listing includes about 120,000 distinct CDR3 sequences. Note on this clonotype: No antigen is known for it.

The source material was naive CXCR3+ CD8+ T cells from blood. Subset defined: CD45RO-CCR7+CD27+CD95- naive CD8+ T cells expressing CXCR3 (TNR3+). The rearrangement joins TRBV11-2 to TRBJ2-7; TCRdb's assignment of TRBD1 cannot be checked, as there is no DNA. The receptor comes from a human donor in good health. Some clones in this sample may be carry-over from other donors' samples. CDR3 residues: CASTKVLGRGVEQYF.